This entry describes one TCR beta chain. This clone was seen a few times. The antigen this receptor binds is unknown. No per-base quality is available; no much larger clone lies one base away. All of the isolated RNA was reverse transcribed with the High Capacity cDNA Reverse Transcription Kit, so expressed TCRB transcripts were sequenced. Deep immunoSEQ sequencing was applied to naive, central memory and regulatory T cell samples, giving an average of around 4 million total reads per sample. Sorted cells were lysed in RLT buffer and RNA was extracted with DNase-treated RNeasy Micro or Mini kits, depending on cell number. To prevent cross-contamination, every cell subset was processed on its own, while patient and healthy donor samples were processed together. The immunoSEQ multiplex PCR was used to amplify TCRB sequences from cDNA, generating 87-bp fragments that spanned the CDR3 region. Sequencing of the amplicons was done on the Illumina HiSeq platform. In the authors' own workflow: Synthetic template baselines were used to correct PCR bias computationally, reads within Hamming distance 2 were collapsed, and singletons that could not be merged were discarded. Reads were aligned against IMGT to assign V, D and J genes, CDR3 length and insertions or deletions at six rearrangement sites. Within each subset, clonotype counts were normalized to sorted cell number, after which true diversity and Gini coefficients were computed with the tcR R package. The overlap coefficient, calculated on TCRB nucleotide sequences, was used to quantify repertoire sharing. As a proxy for the pre-selection repertoire, out-of-frame TCRB sequences from naive cells were analyzed. Drawn from immuneACCESS, this table holds only the in-frame rearrangements with V and J called that TCRdb kept. Clones are partly lost; checked studies trace under half to an unresolved V gene and leave the rest unexplained. V, J and clone size were drawn from that table, and D and trimming were deduced from the DNA. For this sample there are a few hundred thousand clones; approximately 13% appear just once. The ten largest account for about 0.016% of the sample.

The entry originates in a study of beta chain features in type 1 diabetes (dated by TCRdb to 2017 to 2018). Turning to the overall study: Mean age, gender distribution, total cell number and subset yield were not different between patients and healthy donors. A total of roughly 100,000,000 sorted cells were examined across all samples, and the number of cells per subset was strongly correlated with RNA yield. In the study, TCRB repertoires of sorted circulating CD4+ T cell subsets from recently diagnosed type 1 diabetes patients were compared with those of matched healthy donors. Regulatory and stem cell-like memory subsets were obtained from only 8 patients and roughly 8 healthy donors, while naive and central memory subsets were obtained from all 30 or so donors.

From each donor, a single peripheral blood sample of about 120 mL on average was drawn into heparinised tubes. A BD FACSAria II and a panel including CD45RO, CCR7, CD25, CD127, CD95 and CD27 were used to sort naive, central memory, regulatory and stem cell-like memory CD4+ T cells. A purity above 95% was achieved for all sorted populations. PBMCs were separated immediately by Lymphoprep density gradient centrifugation and were stained directly, without being cultured. So that batch effects would be minimized, each experiment stained and sorted samples in pairs, pairing one healthy donor with one patient. What the authors observed across the whole study: Because cDNA was sequenced instead of genomic DNA, activated cells with high expression could be over-represented, although the groups did not differ in activation or CD3 levels. Naive, central memory and regulatory TCRB repertoires appeared to be more similar among patients than among healthy donors. At VDJ recombination sites, patients with type 1 diabetes made fewer insertions and deleted more nucleotides, a pattern implying thymic rearrangement abnormalities. A moderate but significant shortening of TCRB CDR3 length was observed in type 1 diabetes patients in all four CD4+ subsets. Because small numbers of individuals were included in the HLA sub-analyses, any influence of HLA type on TCRB rearrangement was left unresolved. PCR may preferentially amplify shorter templates, but because patient and control samples were amplified and corrected together, any resulting skew would affect both groups equally.

The sequencing input was naive CD4+ T cells from blood. What this sample's cell subset or site label stands for: true naive CD4+ T cells. This clonotype originated in a woman younger than 35 with type 1 diabetes.

The CDR3 protein sequence reads: CASSFWEGDQAFF. The DNA sequence is given as TGTGCCAGCAGTTTCTGGGAAGGGGATCAAGCTTTCTTT. The chain links TRBV2 with TRBJ1-1; a tentative D call is TRBD1 (5 bases match). The V and J ends are trimmed by 5 bases and 9 bases, leaving 16 bases between them. The CDR3 holds 13 amino acids from the cysteine to the phenylalanine. CDR3 DNA only is kept here, 39 bases in frame from base 1. In the germline V gene, CDR1 corresponds to SNHLY and CDR2 to FYNNEI.